This T cell receptor (beta chain) comes out of a study of read filtering for tumor transcriptome and immune sequencing. The library was built from about 400 ng RNA with molecular barcoded adaptors for alpha/delta and beta/gamma chains. TCRdb re-called the reads through MiXCR, storing one row per CDR3 protein. The sample consists of 40,000 to 50,000 distinct CDR3 sequences, around an eighth of them appearing once. The CDR3 spans 15 residues. Per the germline V gene, CDR1 is MDHEN and CDR2 is SYDVKM. The junction had 12 bases not matched to a gene; V was cut back by 7 bases and J by 7 bases. At the time of active disease, bone marrow was collected from every patient.

The TCR originated in a donor aged 40 or over with multiple myeloma. The sequenced sample consisted of a population of CD138-negative cells sorted from bone marrow. The rearrangement joins TRBV28 to TRBJ2-7; 11 bases align to TRBD2. CDR3 bases: TGTGCCAGCAAACTAGCGGGAGCGAAAGAGGTGGAGCAGTACTTC. Its protein is CASKLAGAKEVEQYF.